The entry below gives a single T cell receptor (beta chain) sequence along with its context. The entry originates in a study of OX40 agonist ivuxolimab in advanced cancers. The overall study: The patients' treatment was ivuxolimab, an agonistic anti-OX40 (CD134) antibody. The diagnoses of dose-escalation patients were hepatocellular carcinoma, melanoma, renal cell or head and neck cancer.

This CDR3 contains 15 residues. Deletions cut 1 base from V and 6 bases from J, with 12 bases between. Germline V gene lookup returns CDR1 SGHTA and CDR2 FQGNSA. Using immunoSEQ multiplex PCR, the repertoire was profiled, and TCRdb retains in-frame clones only, with some absent. The table lists tens of thousands of clones, about 90% of them singletons. This TCR was sampled from an adult with an advanced solid tumor such as melanoma, head and neck, liver or kidney cancer. This specimen consisted of CD4+ or CD8+ T cells sorted from blood, obtained in a trial of the OX40 agonist ivuxolimab. The V gene is TRBV7-2, the J gene TRBJ2-2, with D possibly matching TRBD2 (5 bases). CDR3 DNA: TGTGCCAGCAGCTTAGGACTACTCAACGCCGGGGAGCTGTTTTTT. Its translation: CASSLGLLNAGELFF.